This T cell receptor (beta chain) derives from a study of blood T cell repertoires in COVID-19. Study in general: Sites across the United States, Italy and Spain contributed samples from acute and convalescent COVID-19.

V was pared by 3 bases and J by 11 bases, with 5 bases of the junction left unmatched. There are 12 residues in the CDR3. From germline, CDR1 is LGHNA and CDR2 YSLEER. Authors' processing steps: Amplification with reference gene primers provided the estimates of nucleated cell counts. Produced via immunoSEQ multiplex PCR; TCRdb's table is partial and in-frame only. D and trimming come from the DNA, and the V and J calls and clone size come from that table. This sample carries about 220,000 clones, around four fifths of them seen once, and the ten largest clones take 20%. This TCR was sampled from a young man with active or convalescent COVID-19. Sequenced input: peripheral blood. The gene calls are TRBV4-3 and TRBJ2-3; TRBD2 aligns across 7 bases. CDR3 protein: CASSHRGGEQYF. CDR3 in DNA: TGCGCCAGCAGCCACCGCGGGGGAGAGCAGTATTTT.